The sequence of this T cell receptor (beta chain) was determined in a study of control samples from healthy donors and cancer patients. The V end was cut by 2 bases, the J end by 7 bases, with 15 bases between. The germline CDR1 and CDR2 sequences are LNHDA and SQIVND (reference sequence). The CDR3 length is 15 residues. Here immunoSEQ multiplex PCR was the method, and the copy in TCRdb shows in-frame clones only, minus some. The repertoire holds about 130,000 clones, with roughly 90% as singletons. This receptor was taken from a man aged 40-49 years in good health. This chain connects TRBV19 to TRBJ1-5, with D maybe TRBD1 (5 bases). Input material: blood. CDR3 sequence (DNA): TGTGCCAGTAGTATACGAGACGGGGGAGGACAGCCCCAGCATTTT. Protein: CASSIRDGGGQPQHF.